This record looks at one T cell receptor beta chain sequence and its context. The antigen is unknown. Germline V gene data show CDR1 as MNHEY and CDR2 as SMNVEV (reference sequence). This CDR3 comprises 16 residues. Trimming took off 0 bases at V and 1 base at J, with 7 bases between the two ends. Memory CD4+ cells were defined as CD4+CD45RO+CD25-. TCRdb recomputed calls from the 5' RACE reads with MiXCR, one row per CDR3 protein. The sample shows tens of thousands of distinct CDR3 sequences, around a quarter of them seen only once. Points from the study as a whole: Tumor Tregs overlapped most with tumor, then blood, naive CD4+ cells.

Sequenced sample: memory CD4+ T cells sorted from blood. The subset here: memory CD4+ T cells, CD4+CD45RO+CD25-. This TCR came from a female donor with breast cancer. The V gene is TRBV27, the J gene TRBJ2-6; no firm D call. CDR3 sequence: CASSLSGGSGANVLTF. The DNA of the CDR3 is TGTGCCAGCAGTTTATCCGGTGGATCTGGGGCCAACGTCCTGACTTTC.